This passage covers 31 T cell receptor beta chains from one sample sequenced in a study of a mutant IDH1 vaccine in newly diagnosed glioma. Method: immunoSEQ multiplex PCR; TCRdb's copy keeps in-frame clones and lacks some. The sample lists about 24,000 clones; more than 85% were seen once. As to time point: baseline, week 1 (first vaccination visit). As to treatment: pre-vaccination baseline after standard-of-care therapy. This specimen consisted of PBMCs, obtained from a glioma patient treated with radiotherapy, temozolomide or both. The receptor set was obtained from a man aged 25 to 40 with glioma.

V and J are TRBV6-1 and TRBJ2-7; D perhaps matches TRBD2 (5 bases). The germline gives CDR1 MNHNS, CDR2 SASEGT. The CDR3 extends over 14 amino acids. V was cut by 2 bases and J by 6 bases, with 14 bases left in between. CDR3 bases: TGTGCCAGCAGTGAACCGGGATTCGGCCGCGAGCAGTACTTC. It encodes CASSEPGFGREQYF.

This clone has just a few counts. The identical CDR3 is also encoded by other nucleotide sequences in the sample. V and J are TRBV30 and TRBJ1-2; D ambiguous. Per germline, CDR1 GTSNPN and CDR2 SVGIG (reference sequence). The length of the CDR3 is 15 residues. V dropped 2 bases and J dropped 2 bases, with 15 bases sitting between them. The CDR3 reads CAWSPPVIGNYGYTF. The CDR3 bases are TGTGCCTGGAGTCCCCCCGTAATAGGGAACTATGGCTACACCTTC.

This chain connects TRBV7-9 to TRBJ1-4; D not certain. There are 15 residues in the CDR3. CDR1 is SEHNR, CDR2 FQNEAQ, per germline (reference sequence). Trimming pared 1 base from V and 4 bases from J, leaving 10 bases between. CDR3 protein: CASSLGRRSNEKLFF. CDR3 DNA: TGTGCCAGCAGCTTAGGACGGAGAAGTAATGAAAAACTGTTTTTT.

The V and J genes are TRBV5-5 and TRBJ2-3; no clear D. Germline values: CDR1 SGHKS, CDR2 YYEKEE (reference sequence). This CDR3 has 15 residues. The germline V and J ends were trimmed by 2 bases and 0 bases, with 10 bases remaining between them. The CDR3 sequence is CASSFPASSTDTQYF. The CDR3, as DNA: TGTGCCAGCAGCTTTCCGGCTTCTAGCACAGATACGCAGTATTTT.

V is TRBV5-1 and J is TRBJ1-1; no reliable D call. The ends were cut back, 0 bases at V and 7 bases at J, with 16 bases in the middle. Germline assignment: CDR1 SGHRS and CDR2 YFSETQ. This CDR3 is 15 amino acids long. The CDR3 DNA reads as TGCGCCAGCAGCTTGGTAAGGCGGAAGGACGATGAAGCTTTCTTT. It codes for CASSLVRRKDDEAFF.

The rearrangement links TRBV6-6 to TRBJ2-1, with TRBD1 matching over 11 bases. Germline V gene sequence: CDR1 MNHNY, CDR2 SVGAGI (reference sequence). This CDR3 is 14 amino acids long. With 8 bases clipped from V and 10 bases from J, the junction kept 10 bases outside the gene matches. CDR3 region: CASRRDRGSREQFF. CDR3 nucleotide sequence: TGTGCCAGCCGCCGGGACAGGGGGAGCAGGGAGCAGTTCTTC.

The chain employs TRBV11-3 and TRBJ2-3, with 7 bases lining up with TRBD2. V trimming: 0 bases; J trimming: 0 bases; junction bases outside the gene matches: 3. Germline V gives CDR1 SGHNT, CDR2 YENEEA. The CDR3 is 16 residues long. CDR3 DNA: TGTGCCAGCAGCTTAGAGGGAGCGGGAAGCACAGATACGCAGTATTTT. This gives the protein CASSLEGAGSTDTQYF.

The J gene is TRBJ2-7, the V gene TRBV29-1; 9 nucleotides line up with TRBD1. The V gene end was trimmed by 4 bases and the J gene end by 5 bases; junction bases not matched to a gene: 15. The length of the CDR3 is 16 residues. Germline assignment: CDR1 SQVTM and CDR2 ANQGSEA. The CDR3 loop is CSVVGGTGRLSHEQYF. CDR3 DNA sequence: TGCAGCGTTGTTGGAGGGACAGGGCGTCTGTCCCACGAGCAGTACTTC.

The rearrangement links TRBV18 to TRBJ2-3; 9 bases fit TRBD2. Germline V CDR1 and CDR2: KGHSH, LQKENI. The J segment lost 4 bases and the V segment lost 1 base, leaving 9 bases of the junction unmatched. This CDR3 has 17 residues. The CDR3 spells CASSPQGLAISPDTQYF. CDR3 nucleotides: TGTGCCAGCTCACCACAAGGACTAGCGATTAGTCCAGATACGCAGTATTTT.

The chain recombines TRBV6-5 with TRBJ1-4; 7 bases are a match to TRBD1. This CDR3 is 14 amino acids long. CDR1 is MNHEY and CDR2 is SVGAGI in the germline V gene. Trimming took 6 bases from V and 5 from J; bases not matched to a gene: 6. The chain's CDR3 is CASSLDRANEKLFF. CDR3 DNA sequence: TGTGCCAGCAGCTTAGACAGGGCGAATGAAAAACTGTTTTTT.

This clone was seen once. V is TRBV30 and J is TRBJ1-1, with TRBD1 matching over 7 bases. The germline gives CDR1 GTSNPN, CDR2 SVGIG (reference sequence). CDR3 length equals 13 residues. With 2 bases clipped from V and 5 bases from J, the junction kept 5 bases outside the gene matches. This chain's CDR3 is CAWSPGGGTEAFF. CDR3 nucleotide sequence: TGTGCCTGGAGTCCAGGGGGGGGGACTGAAGCTTTCTTT.

This CDR3 reads CASSLGRGNQPQHF. The CDR3 nucleotides are TGTGCCAGCAGCTTAGGTAGGGGCAATCAGCCCCAGCATTTT. This sequence joins TRBV13 and TRBJ1-5; no definite D call. The CDR3 consists of 14 residues. The ends were cut back, 0 bases at V and 2 bases at J, with 5 bases in the middle. Per the germline V gene, CDR1 is PRHDT and CDR2 is FYEKMQ (reference sequence).

The table lists this clone with a few counts. This sequence joins TRBV28 and TRBJ2-3; 7 positions match TRBD2. This CDR3 is built from 14 residues. J was trimmed by 5 bases and V by 3 bases; bases with no gene match: 5. Germline lookup yields CDR1 MDHEN and CDR2 SYDVKM. CDR3 sequence: CASSLAGEIDTQYF. DNA for the CDR3: TGTGCCAGCAGTTTGGCGGGAGAAATAGATACGCAGTATTTT.

The chain combines TRBV11-2 with TRBJ1-2, with TRBD1 matching 8 bases. Unmatched junction bases numbered 10, after V lost 4 bases and J lost 3 bases. The CDR3 runs 16 residues. Germline loops: CDR1 SGHAT, CDR2 FQNNGV. In DNA form, the CDR3 reads TGTGCCAGCAGCTACGCAGGGGGCGGCCCCTACTATGGCTACACCTTC. Translating gives CASSYAGGGPYYGYTF. Looking up the rest from reference TRBV11-2 and TRBJ1-2 gives the full variable domain: EAGVAQSPRYKIIEKRQSVAFWCNPISGHATLYWYQQILGQGPKLLIQFQNNGVVDDSQLPKDRFSAERLKGVDSTLKIQPAKLEDSAVYLCASSYAGGGPYYGYTFGSGTRLTVV.

V and J are TRBV27 and TRBJ2-3; maybe TRBD1 (6 bases). V was cut by 0 bases and J by 5 bases, with 15 bases left in between. Germline V CDR1 and CDR2: MNHEY, SMNVEV (reference sequence). This CDR3 spans 16 amino acids. The CDR3 nucleotides read TGTGCCAGCAGTTTATCGGGGGCAGGGGCGGGAGATACGCAGTATTTT. It yields the protein CASSLSGAGAGDTQYF.

This sequence joins TRBV4-1 and TRBJ2-3, with 8 bases fitting TRBD2. From germline, CDR1 is MGHRA and CDR2 YSYEKL. V was pared by 0 bases and J by 6 bases, with 5 bases of the junction left unmatched. The CDR3 is made up of 15 amino acids. CDR3 sequence: CASSQDREGGDTQYF. CDR3 sequence (DNA): TGCGCCAGCAGCCAAGATCGGGAGGGGGGGGATACGCAGTATTTT.

The chain links TRBV19 to TRBJ2-2, with a tentative D call TRBD1 (7 bases). The CDR3 consists of 13 residues. The V end lost 7 bases, the J end lost 6 bases, and 12 bases lay between the germline ends. Looked up from germline, CDR1 is LNHDA and CDR2 is SQIVND (reference sequence). The CDR3 DNA is TGTGCCAGTAAGGGCAGGGGGGCCGGGGAGCTGTTTTTT. As protein: CASKGRGAGELFF.

The rearrangement uses TRBV19 and TRBJ2-5, with D possibly TRBD1 on 5 matching bases. The CDR3 length is 15 residues. The germline CDR1 and CDR2 sequences are LNHDA and SQIVND (reference sequence). V dropped 1 base and J dropped 4 bases, with 13 bases sitting between them. In nucleotides, the CDR3 is TGTGCCAGTAGTATAGGATTTGGGGCGAGAGAGACCCAGTACTTC. It translates to CASSIGFGARETQYF. The variable domain in full, with the rest retrieved from reference TRBV19 and TRBJ2-5, is DGGITQSPKYLFRKEGQNVTLSCEQNLNHDAMYWYRQDPGQGLRLIYYSQIVNDFQKGDIAEGYSVSREKKESFPLTVTSAQKNPTAFYLCASSIGFGARETQYFGPGTRLLVL.

This clone came up once. The chain joins TRBV6-1 to TRBJ2-5; D is ambiguous. CDR1 and CDR2 (germline): MNHNS, SASEGT. The CDR3 is made up of 12 amino acids. V was shortened by 0 bases and J by 1 base, with 0 bases between the two germline ends. CDR3 sequence: CASSEAQETQYF. The CDR3 DNA follows: TGTGCCAGCAGTGAAGCCCAAGAGACCCAGTACTTC.

V usage is TRBV30 and J usage is TRBJ2-6; TRBD1 is a possible D gene (6 bases). Trimming stripped 7 bases from V and 0 bases from J, with 16 bases between. CDR1 and CDR2 (germline): GTSNPN, SVGIG (reference sequence). The CDR3 spans 16 residues. The CDR3 region has the DNA TGTGCCTACACTGACAGGCGTCCCTCTGGGGCCAACGTCCTGACTTTC. Protein product: CAYTDRRPSGANVLTF. The variable domain in full, with the rest retrieved from reference TRBV30 and TRBJ2-6, is SQTIHQWPATLVQPVGSPLSLECTVEGTSNPNLYWYRQAAGRGLQLLFYSVGIGQISSEVPQNLSASRPQDRQFILSSKKLLLSDSGFYLCAYTDRRPSGANVLTFGAGSRLTVL.

This clone was counted once. This chain's CDR3 is CATSRVPTDTQYF. CDR3 coding DNA: TGTGCCACCAGCAGAGTACCCACAGATACGCAGTATTTT. V and J are TRBV15 and TRBJ2-3; no clear D gene. Germline V CDR1 and CDR2: LNHNV, YYDKDF (reference sequence). The CDR3 extends over 13 amino acids. V was trimmed by 1 base and J by 2 bases, leaving 4 bases between them.

The chain is built from TRBV6-1 and TRBJ2-7; 8 bases match TRBD2. The CDR3 is 14 residues long. Germline CDR1 and CDR2: MNHNS and SASEGT. The V segment lost 8 bases and the J segment 5 bases; nucleotides outside the gene matches: 11. CDR3 sequence reads: CASGGISGNHEQYF. The CDR3 nucleotides are TGTGCCAGCGGTGGAATTAGCGGGAACCACGAGCAGTACTTC.

The V call is TRBV30, the J call TRBJ1-1; D not resolved. Between the trimmed V and J ends, which lost 1 base and 4 bases, there was a span of 1 base. Germline CDR1 is GTSNPN and CDR2 is SVGIG (reference sequence). The CDR3 loop spans 10 amino acids. CDR3 loop: CAWSGTEAFF. The CDR3 DNA reads TGTGCCTGGAGTGGCACTGAAGCTTTCTTT.

The chain couples TRBV5-1 to TRBJ2-7, with D possibly being TRBD1 or TRBD2 (5 bases each). Germline V gene lookup returns CDR1 SGHRS and CDR2 YFSETQ. This CDR3 spans 14 amino acids. V dropped 4 bases and J dropped 0 bases, with 11 bases sitting between them. Here the CDR3 DNA reads TGCGCCAGCAGCCCCCGGGACCTCTCCTACGAGCAGTACTTC. Protein product: CASSPRDLSYEQYF.

This clone came up a few times. The chain links TRBV5-4 to TRBJ1-5; D not resolved. CDR3 length: 15 amino acids. The germline gives CDR1 SGHNT, CDR2 YYREEE (reference sequence). Trimming stripped 0 bases from V and 4 bases from J, with 11 bases between. The CDR3 region has the DNA TGTGCCAGCAGCTTGGGGGAAGGGAGTAATCAGCCCCAGCATTTT. Its translation: CASSLGEGSNQPQHF.

The chain combines TRBV11-1 with TRBJ2-5; tentative D call: TRBD1 (5 bases). There are 15 residues in the CDR3. CDR1 is SGHAT, CDR2 FQDESV, per germline (reference sequence). V gave up 1 base and J gave up 5 bases, with 14 bases separating them. CDR3 loop: CASSLGRPGAETQYF. The CDR3 DNA reads TGTGCCAGCAGCTTAGGGCGCCCTGGGGCGGAGACCCAGTACTTC. Full variable domain (missing parts from reference TRBV11-1 and TRBJ2-5): EAEVAQSPRYKITEKSQAVAFWCDPISGHATLYWYRQILGQGPELLVQFQDESVVDDSQLPKDRFSAERLKGVDSTLKIQPAELGDSAMYLCASSLGRPGAETQYFGPGTRLLVL.

The rearrangement uses TRBV5-6 and TRBJ2-4; D uncertain. This CDR3 contains 15 residues. The V gene lost 4 bases and the J gene lost 1 base, with 12 bases spanning the gap. Germline V gene lookup returns CDR1 SGHDT and CDR2 YYEEEE. The CDR3 DNA follows: TGTGCCAGCAGCCAGCCGTTACTGGCCAAAAACATTCAGTACTTC. Protein sequence: CASSQPLLAKNIQYF.

The chain carries TRBV5-1 and TRBJ2-4; TRBD2 matches at 14 bases. The junction had 4 bases not matched to a gene; V was cut back by 4 bases and J by 7 bases. The CDR3 sequence is 15 residues long. CDR1 SGHRS and CDR2 YFSETQ come from the germline V gene. CDR3 sequence (DNA): TGCGCCAGCAGCCGGGGACTAGCGGGAGTTAACATTCAGTACTTC. Amino acids: CASSRGLAGVNIQYF. The whole variable domain, remainder taken from reference TRBV5-1 and TRBJ2-4, is KAGVTQTPRYLIKTRGQQVTLSCSPISGHRSVSWYQQTPGQGLQFLFEYFSETQRNKGNFPGRFSGRQFSNSRSEMNVSTLELGDSALYLCASSRGLAGVNIQYFGAGTRLSVL.

The chain employs TRBV11-3 and TRBJ2-3; 10 bases fit TRBD1. Germline-derived CDR1 and CDR2 are SGHNT and YENEEA. This CDR3 contains 16 residues. Losses at the gene ends were 1 base for V and 1 base for J; bases not matched to a gene: 2. CDR3 in amino acids: CASSLGDRGGTDTQYF. The CDR3 DNA is TGTGCCAGCAGCTTAGGGGACAGGGGAGGCACAGATACGCAGTATTTT.

The rearrangement joins TRBV7-2 to TRBJ2-7; 9 bases map to TRBD1. The ends lost 5 bases at V and 10 bases at J; junction bases unmatched: 12. Germline V lookup: CDR1 SGHTA, CDR2 FQGNSA. The CDR3 is 14 residues long. CDR3 DNA: TGTGCCAGCAGCCCAAAGACAGGGGGAGTGAGACAGTACTTC. Protein product: CASSPKTGGVRQYF.

The rearrangement uses TRBV5-6 and TRBJ2-3, with 12 bases lining up with TRBD2. Germline V gene lookup returns CDR1 SGHDT and CDR2 YYEEEE. After removal of 7 bases from V and 3 bases from J, the junction contained 12 bases not matched to a gene. This CDR3 comprises 17 residues. The CDR3 spells CASCRASGRARTDTQYF. DNA of the CDR3: TGTGCCAGCTGTCGGGCTAGCGGGAGGGCCAGGACAGATACGCAGTATTTT.